This entry concerns a single T cell receptor beta chain. Its antigen is currently unknown. Time point here: pre-sensitization, week 0. Treatment reported: therapeutic diphenylcyclopropenone sensitization with weekly scalp DPC. This record comes from a study of human T cells and chemical hapten exposure. Study-level findings and limits: Because all patients had alopecia, their immune responses might differ from healthy ones.

V was pared by 5 bases and J by 4 bases, with 5 bases of the junction left unmatched. The CDR3 loop spans 14 amino acids. The germline V gene has CDR1 DFQATT and CDR2 SNEGSKA (reference sequence). The study used a library that attached unique molecular identifiers to individual cDNA molecules. Original data processing: From 23,224 to 690,600 TCRs were found per sample, with a median of approximately 92,000. TCRdb re-called the RACE reads with MiXCR, one entry per CDR3 protein. For this entry, the V and J calls and clone size follow TCRdb and not the study's own pipeline. The sample lists a few hundred thousand distinct CDR3 sequences, around 5.5% seen once, with approximately 8.2% in the top ten.

This chain joins TRBV20-1 and TRBJ2-3; 11 nucleotides line up with TRBD2. The sequencing used whole blood, collected in connection with sensitization to the hapten diphenylcyclopropenone (DPC). This clonotype was sampled from a woman under 30 with alopecia areata. Some clones in this sample may be carry-over from other donors' samples. The CDR3: CSAASGGSADTQYF. The CDR3 DNA is TGCAGTGCTGCTAGCGGGGGGAGCGCAGATACGCAGTATTTT.